These 3 T cell receptor beta chains share one sample of origin, sequenced in a study of blood T cell repertoires in COVID-19. The protocol was immunoSEQ multiplex PCR, while the TCRdb copy is restricted to in-frame clones and leaves out a portion. Found here are about 200,000 clones, over 70% of them singletons; the top ten hold more than 7%. The sequenced material came from peripheral blood. The receptor source for this set is a woman in her 70s with acute or convalescent COVID-19.

This clone was seen a handful of times. The genes are TRBV6-5 and TRBJ2-5; TRBD1 matches 7 bases. This CDR3 comprises 15 residues. J gave up 5 bases and V 0 bases, and 6 bases lay outside the gene matches. CDR1 MNHEY and CDR2 SVGAGI come from the germline V gene. The CDR3 is CASSYSHGRGETQYF. In nucleotides, the CDR3 is TGTGCCAGCAGTTACTCCCACGGCAGGGGGGAGACCCAGTACTTC.

In this sample, this clone turned up once. The rearrangement links TRBV5-1 to TRBJ2-5; TRBD1 is a possible D gene (5 bases). Germline V lookup: CDR1 SGHRS, CDR2 YFSETQ. CDR3 length equals 14 residues. V was pared by 1 base and J by 2 bases, with 9 bases between. The CDR3 sequence: CASSLFSGQETQYF. The DNA of the CDR3 is TGCGCCAGCAGCTTGTTTTCAGGGCAAGAGACCCAGTACTTC.

The genes are TRBV7-3 and TRBJ2-3; 13 bases align to TRBD2. The germline CDR1 and CDR2 sequences are SGHTA and FQGTGA. J was trimmed by 6 bases and V by 0 bases; bases with no gene match: 0. This CDR3 has 15 residues. The CDR3 DNA reads as TGTGCCAGCAGCTTAACGGGACTAGCGGGGGATACGCAGTATTTT. Translation gives CASSLTGLAGDTQYF.